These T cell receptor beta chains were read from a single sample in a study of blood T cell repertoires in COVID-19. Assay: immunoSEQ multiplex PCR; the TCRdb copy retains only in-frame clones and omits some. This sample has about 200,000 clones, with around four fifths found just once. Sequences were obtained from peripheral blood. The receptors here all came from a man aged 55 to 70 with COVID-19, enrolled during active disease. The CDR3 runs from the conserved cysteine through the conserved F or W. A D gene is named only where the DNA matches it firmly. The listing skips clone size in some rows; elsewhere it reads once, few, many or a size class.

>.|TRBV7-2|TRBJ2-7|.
TGTGCCAGCAGCTTGGTTCAGAGGACCTACGAGCAGTACTTC
CASSLVQRTYEQYF
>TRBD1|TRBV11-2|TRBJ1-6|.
TGTGCCAGCAGCTCCCGGGACAGATTTTCACCCCTCCACTTT
CASSSRDRFSPLHF
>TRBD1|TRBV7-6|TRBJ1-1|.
TGTGCCAGCAGCCTAATCGGACAGGAAGGGCCTTTCTTT
CASSLIGQEGPFF
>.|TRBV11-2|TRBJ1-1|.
TGTGCCAGCAGCTTAGACAGGAACACTGAAGCTTTCTTT
CASSLDRNTEAFF
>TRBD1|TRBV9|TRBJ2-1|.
TGTGCCAGCAGCGTAGAGGGGGCTTGGTACAATGAGCAGTTCTTC
CASSVEGAWYNEQFF
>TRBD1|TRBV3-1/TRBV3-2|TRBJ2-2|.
TGTGCCAGCAGCCGCCTGAGACAGGGGCACGGGGAGCTGTTTTTT
CASSRLRQGHGELFF
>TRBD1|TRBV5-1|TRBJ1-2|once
TGCGCCAGCAGCGAGACAGGGGGCTCTGGCTACACCTTC
CASSETGGSGYTF
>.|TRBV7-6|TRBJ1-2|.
TGTGCCAGCAGCGAAGAGGCAGGGGTTGGCTACACCTTC
CASSEEAGVGYTF
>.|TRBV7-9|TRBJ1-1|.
TGTGCCAGCAGTTCAAGGGCCGGCAGAGGAGGGACTGAAGCTTTCTTT
CASSSRAGRGGTEAFF
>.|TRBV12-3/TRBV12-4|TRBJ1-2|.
TGTGCCAGCACTCTCCCCAGGGGTTATGGCTACACCTTC
CASTLPRGYGYTF
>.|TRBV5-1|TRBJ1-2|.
TGCGCCAGCAGCCCCCCCGGCGGCTTCTATGGCTACACCTTC
CASSPPGGFYGYTF
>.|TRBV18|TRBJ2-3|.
TGTGCCAGCTCACCCGGACAGCCGAAAGATACGCAGTATTTT
CASSPGQPKDTQYF
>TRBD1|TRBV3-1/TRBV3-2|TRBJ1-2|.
TGTGCCAGCAGCCAGACAGGGTATGGCTACACCTTC
CASSQTGYGYTF
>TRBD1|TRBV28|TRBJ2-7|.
TGTGCCAGCACAGGGGGAATCACCTACGAGCAGTACTTC
CASTGGITYEQYF
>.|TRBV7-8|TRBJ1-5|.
TGTGCCAGCAGCTTATCAGGGAGGGACCAGCCCCAGCATTTT
CASSLSGRDQPQHF
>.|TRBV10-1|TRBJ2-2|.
TGCGCCAGCAGTGCGGGGAGAGCCGGGGAGCTGTTTTTT
CASSAGRAGELFF
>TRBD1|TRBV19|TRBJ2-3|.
TGTGCCAGCCGGGACAGGGGGACAGATACGCAGTATTTT
CASRDRGTDTQYF
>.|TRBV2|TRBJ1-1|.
TGTGCCAGCAGCGCGTTGCGGGCAGGGGCTGAAGCTTTCTTT
CASSALRAGAEAFF
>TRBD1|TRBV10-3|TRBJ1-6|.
TGTGCCATCAGTGAGTCAGGACAGGGGAATTCACCCCTCCACTTT
CAISESGQGNSPLHF
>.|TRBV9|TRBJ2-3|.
TGTGCCAGCAGCAGATGGGAGGCCTCAGATACGCAGTATTTT
CASSRWEASDTQYF
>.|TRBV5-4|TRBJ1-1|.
TGTGCCAGCAGCTTGGTAGGGTTGCAGGGGCCCGAAGCTTTCTTT
CASSLVGLQGPEAFF
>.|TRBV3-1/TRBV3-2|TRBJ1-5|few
TGTGCCAGCAGCCCTAGACAGGGCAATCAGCCCCAGCATTTT
CASSPRQGNQPQHF
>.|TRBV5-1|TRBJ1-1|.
TGCGCCAGCAGTCCGACACCGAACACTGAAGCTTTCTTT
CASSPTPNTEAFF
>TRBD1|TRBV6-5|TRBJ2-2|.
TGTGCCAGCAGCTTGGGACAGGGGAACACCGGGGAGCTGTTTTTT
CASSLGQGNTGELFF
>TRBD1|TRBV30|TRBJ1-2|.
TGTGCCTGTGGGACAGGGGGCTATGGCTACACCTTC
CACGTGGYGYTF
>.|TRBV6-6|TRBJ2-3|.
TGTGCCAGCACCAACCTACTAGACACCTCGCAATATTTT
CASTNLLDTSQYF
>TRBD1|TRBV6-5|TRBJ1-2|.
TGTGCCAGCAGGAGACAGGGTTCGGTGGGCTACACCTTC
CASRRQGSVGYTF
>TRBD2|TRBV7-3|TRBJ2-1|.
TGTGCCAGCAGCAGGACTAGCGACCACAATGAGCAGTTCTTC
CASSRTSDHNEQFF
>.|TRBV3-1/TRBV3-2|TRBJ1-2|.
TGTGCCAGCAGCCCCAGGCTCGGGGGAGCCTCGGGCTACACCTTC
CASSPRLGGASGYTF
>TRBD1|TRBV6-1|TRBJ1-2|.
TGTGCCAGCAGTGAACTTTGGACAGGGGCTAACTATGGCTACACCTTC
CASSELWTGANYGYTF
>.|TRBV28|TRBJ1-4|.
TGTGCCAGCAGTTTAGGTCGGGGGACTAATGAAAAACTGTTTTTT
CASSLGRGTNEKLFF
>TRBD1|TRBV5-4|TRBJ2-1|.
TGTGCCAGCAGCTTGACACAGGGGGTCTCCTACAATGAGCAGTTCTTC
CASSLTQGVSYNEQFF
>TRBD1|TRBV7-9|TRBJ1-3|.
TGTGCCAGCAGCTTCCAGGGGGACACCATATATTTT
CASSFQGDTIYF
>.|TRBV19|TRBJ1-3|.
TGTGCCAGTAGCCCTAGACCCAGTGGAAACACCATATATTTT
CASSPRPSGNTIYF
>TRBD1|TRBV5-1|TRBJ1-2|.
TGCGCCAGCAGCTTGGAGGGGGCGGGTGGCTACACCTTC
CASSLEGAGGYTF
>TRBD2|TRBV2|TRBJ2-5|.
TGTGCCATGAGCCTAGCGGGAGGTGATGAGACCCAGTACTTC
CAMSLAGGDETQYF
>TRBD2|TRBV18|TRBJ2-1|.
TGTGCCAGCTCACTTCCTCGGACGGGGGGAACCAAGCAGTTCTTC
CASSLPRTGGTKQFF
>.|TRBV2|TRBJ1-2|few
TGTGCCAGCAGTCCCACAGGGTATGGCTACACCTTC
CASSPTGYGYTF
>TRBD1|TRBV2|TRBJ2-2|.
TGTGCCAGCCTTCGGGACAGGGTCAACACCGGGGAGCTGTTTTTT
CASLRDRVNTGELFF
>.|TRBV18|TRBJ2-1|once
TGTGCCAGCTCCCCTCAGTCCTACAATGAGCAGTTCTTC
CASSPQSYNEQFF
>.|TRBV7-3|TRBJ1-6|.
TGTGCCAGCAGCTTAACCGGCAGGGAGGGGAGTTCACCCCTCCACTTT
CASSLTGREGSSPLHF
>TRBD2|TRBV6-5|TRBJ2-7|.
TGTGCCGGGAGGGGCGCAGGCTACGAGCAGTACTTC
CAGRGAGYEQYF
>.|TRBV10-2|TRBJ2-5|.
TGCGCCAGCAGTCCGAGCGGAGACTTGCCAGAGACCCAGTACTTC
CASSPSGDLPETQYF
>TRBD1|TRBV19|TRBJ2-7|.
TGTGCCAGTAGCGACAGGGCCTACGAGCAGTACTTC
CASSDRAYEQYF
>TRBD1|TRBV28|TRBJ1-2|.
TGTGCCAGCAGTTTACCTCGACAGGGACTTAACTATGGCTACACCTTC
CASSLPRQGLNYGYTF
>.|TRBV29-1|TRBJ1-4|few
TGCAGCGTTTCGCCCACGAGTGAAAAACTGTTTTTT
CSVSPTSEKLFF